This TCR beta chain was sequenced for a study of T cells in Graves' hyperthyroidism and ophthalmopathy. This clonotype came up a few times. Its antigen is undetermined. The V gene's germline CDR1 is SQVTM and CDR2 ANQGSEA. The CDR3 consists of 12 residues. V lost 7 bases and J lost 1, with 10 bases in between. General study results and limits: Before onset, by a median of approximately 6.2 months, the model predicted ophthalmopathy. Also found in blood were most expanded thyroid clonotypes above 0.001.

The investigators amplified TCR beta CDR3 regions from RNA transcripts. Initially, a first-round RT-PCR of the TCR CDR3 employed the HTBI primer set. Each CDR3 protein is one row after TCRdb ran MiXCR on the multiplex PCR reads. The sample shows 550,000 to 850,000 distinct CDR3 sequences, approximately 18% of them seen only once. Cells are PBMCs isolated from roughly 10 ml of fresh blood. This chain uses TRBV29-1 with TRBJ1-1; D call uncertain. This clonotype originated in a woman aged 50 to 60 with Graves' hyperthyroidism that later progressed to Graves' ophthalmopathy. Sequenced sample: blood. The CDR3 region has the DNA TGCAGCGCGGTAGATGAGAACACTGAAGCTTTCTTT. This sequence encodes CSAVDENTEAFF.